This T cell receptor (beta chain) was sequenced for a study of post-analysis software for immune sequencing data. Unique molecular identifiers tagged the TCR beta cDNA libraries. A single record per CDR3 protein comes from TCRdb applying MiXCR to the PCR reads. In the table there are hundreds of thousands of distinct CDR3 sequences, 55% to 60% of which are singletons. The germline CDR1 and CDR2 sequences are LGHDT and YNNKEL (reference sequence). V was pared by 4 bases and J by 0 bases, with 10 bases between. The CDR3 totals 15 residues. There are a few counts of this clonotype. Antigen specificity is unknown. General study findings and limits: Diversity measured as normalized Chao1 was significantly lower in multiple sclerosis patients than in controls. Roughly five TRBV segments occurring more often in patients than controls included TRBV5-6, TRBV5-1 and TRBV20-1.

The TCR comes from a girl aged 2 to 10 with multiple sclerosis. The specimen was blood. The J gene is TRBJ2-1, the V gene TRBV3-1, with D perhaps matching TRBD2 (6 bases). As DNA, the CDR3 is TGTGCCAGCAGCCCAATAGCGGTCTCCTACAATGAGCAGTTCTTC. Translated, it gives CASSPIAVSYNEQFF.